A single T cell receptor beta chain is shown here with its context. The data are from a study of Ad26.COV2.S vaccination and SARS-CoV-2 variants. About the research overall: Donor was in the COV1001 Ad26.COV2.S trial arm. Doses of Ad26.COV2.S were injected into muscle once or twice, 56 days apart.

Treatment: some 19 received Ad26.COV2.S at low or high dose, single or two shots; roughly five received placebo; per-sample allocation not given. Repertoires come from day 63 after the first vaccine or placebo injection. An Ad26 vector was used to express Wuhan-strain SARS-CoV-2 spike as the vaccine. Trimming cost V 1 base and J 0 bases, with 8 bases left between them. CDR3 size: 15 residues. Germline V gives CDR1 SEHNR, CDR2 FQNEAQ (reference sequence). Sequencing was performed with immunoSEQ multiplex PCR; in TCRdb, only in-frame clones are kept and a portion is missing. The sample gives approximately 410,000 clones, around nine tenths of which show up once; around 3.6% is in the top ten.

This specimen was peripheral blood, taken in a trial of Ad26.COV2.S vaccine versus placebo. This TCR was recovered from a person aged 18-65 years who received the Ad26.COV2.S COVID-19 vaccine or a placebo. The V call is TRBV7-9, the J call TRBJ2-3; the D is unclear. CDR3 amino acids: CASSLVLDSTDTQYF. In nucleotides, the CDR3 is TGTGCCAGCAGCTTAGTCTTAGACAGCACAGATACGCAGTATTTT.